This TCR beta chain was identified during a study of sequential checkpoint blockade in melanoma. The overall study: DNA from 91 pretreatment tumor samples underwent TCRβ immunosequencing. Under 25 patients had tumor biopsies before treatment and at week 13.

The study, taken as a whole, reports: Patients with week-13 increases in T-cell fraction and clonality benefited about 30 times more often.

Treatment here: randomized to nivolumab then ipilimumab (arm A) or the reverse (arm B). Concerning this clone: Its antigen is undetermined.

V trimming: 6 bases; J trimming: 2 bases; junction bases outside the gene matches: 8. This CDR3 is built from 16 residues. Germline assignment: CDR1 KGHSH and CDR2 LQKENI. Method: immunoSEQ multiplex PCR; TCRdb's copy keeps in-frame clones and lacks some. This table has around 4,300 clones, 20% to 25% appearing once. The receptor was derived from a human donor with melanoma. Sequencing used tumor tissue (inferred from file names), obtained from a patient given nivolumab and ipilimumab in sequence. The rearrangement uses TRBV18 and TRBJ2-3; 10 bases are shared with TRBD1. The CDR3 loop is CASSRLGTGVTDTQYF. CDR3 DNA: TGTGCCAGCTCCCGCCTAGGGACAGGGGTCACAGATACGCAGTATTTT.